This T cell receptor beta chain was sequenced for a study of response to subunit inactivated influenza vaccine. A few counts support this clonotype. Its antigen is not known. Study-level results: Each seasonal influenza vaccination, the authors suggested, recruits few new T cells.

Germline trimming cut 5 bases from V and 1 base from J; bases unmatched to any gene: 8. Germline assignment: CDR1 LGHDT and CDR2 YNNKEL (reference sequence). This CDR3 is 19 amino acids long. MiXCR, run by TCRdb on the RT-PCR reads, gives a single entry per CDR3 protein. The sample includes 530,000 or so distinct CDR3 sequences, 12% to 15% seen only once; the top ten take 8.5% to 14%. The sample here was PBMCs from blood, taken 11 to 12 days after vaccination. The sequence was obtained from a man aged 50 to 60 who received an inactivated influenza vaccine. The rearrangement links TRBV3-1 to TRBJ2-1; TRBD2 agrees at 16 bases. The CDR3 DNA follows: TGTGCCAGCAGCGGGACTAGCGGGAGGGTTAGAGGATCCTACAATGAGCAGTTCTTC. Translation: CASSGTSGRVRGSYNEQFF.